The entry that follows covers one TCR beta chain sequence. This table comes from immunoSEQ multiplex PCR, and its TCRdb copy is limited to in-frame clones, with some not included. The sample consists of 72,000 or so clones, nearly 90% of them appearing once. The sample is drawn from a study of OX40 agonist ivuxolimab in advanced cancers. The wider study: Eligibility rules accepted prior anti-PD-1, anti-PD-L1 or anti-CTLA-4 therapy, and over 35% had some.

Drawing of blood for sampling happened at baseline, at cycle 4 day 1, and at cycle 7 day 1. CDR1 and CDR2 from the germline V gene are SGHDN and FVKESK. The CDR3 covers 16 residues. V was cut by 2 bases and J by 0 bases, with 13 bases left in between. The sequence came from an adult with an advanced solid tumor such as melanoma, head and neck, liver or kidney cancer. The source material was CD4+ or CD8+ T cells sorted from blood, sampled in a trial of the OX40 agonist ivuxolimab. The chain has TRBV14 and TRBJ1-1, with D perhaps TRBD1 (5 bases). The CDR3 here is CASSQRWGTLNTEAFF. CDR3 DNA: TGTGCCAGCAGCCAACGATGGGGGACTTTGAACACTGAAGCTTTCTTT.